One TCR beta chain is described in this entry. The data were obtained in a study of blood T cell repertoires in COVID-19. For the study at large: Sources were T cells, B-cell-depleted T cells, or PBMCs; the material itself was cDNA or gDNA.

Profiled with immunoSEQ multiplex PCR; TCRdb holds only in-frame clones, not every one. This sample has about 100,000 clones, with 65% to 90% found just once. The V gene end was trimmed by 5 bases and the J gene end by 0 bases; junction bases not matched to a gene: 12. This CDR3 comprises 18 residues. Germline assignment: CDR1 MNHEY and CDR2 SMNVEV (reference sequence). The clonotype comes from a woman in her 50s who had recovered from COVID-19. The genes are TRBV27 and TRBJ1-5, with 8 positions matching TRBD1. Input material: PBMCs or T cells enriched from blood (not recorded which). CDR3 sequence reads: CASSASGGAPLSNQPQHF. The CDR3 DNA follows: TGTGCCAGCAGTGCTTCAGGGGGCGCCCCACTTAGCAATCAGCCCCAGCATTTT.